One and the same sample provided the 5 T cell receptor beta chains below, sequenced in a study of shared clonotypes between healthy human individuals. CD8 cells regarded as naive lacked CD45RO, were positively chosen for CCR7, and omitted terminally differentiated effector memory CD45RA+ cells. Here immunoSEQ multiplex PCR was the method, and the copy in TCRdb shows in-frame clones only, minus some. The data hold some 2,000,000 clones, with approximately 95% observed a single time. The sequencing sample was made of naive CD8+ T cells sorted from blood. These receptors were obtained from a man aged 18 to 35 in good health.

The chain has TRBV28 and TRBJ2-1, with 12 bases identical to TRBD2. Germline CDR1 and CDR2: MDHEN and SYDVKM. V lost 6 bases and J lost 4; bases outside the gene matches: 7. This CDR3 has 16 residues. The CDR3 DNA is TGTGCCAGCAGCCGCCCCGGACTAGCGGGATACAATGAGCAGTTCTTC. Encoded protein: CASSRPGLAGYNEQFF.

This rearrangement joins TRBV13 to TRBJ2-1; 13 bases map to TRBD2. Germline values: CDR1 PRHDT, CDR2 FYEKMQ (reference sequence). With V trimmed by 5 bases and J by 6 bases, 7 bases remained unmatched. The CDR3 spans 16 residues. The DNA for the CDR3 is TGTGCCAGCAGCGCATGGGGACTAGCGGGATCCAATGAGCAGTTCTTC. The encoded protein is CASSAWGLAGSNEQFF.

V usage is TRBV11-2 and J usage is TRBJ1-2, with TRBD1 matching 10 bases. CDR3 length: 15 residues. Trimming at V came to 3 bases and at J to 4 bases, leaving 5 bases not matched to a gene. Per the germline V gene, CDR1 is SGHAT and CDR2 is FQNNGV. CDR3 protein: CASSFATGGLYGYTF. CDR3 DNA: TGTGCCAGCAGCTTCGCGACAGGGGGCCTCTATGGCTACACCTTC.

The CDR3 protein is CSVATGGGYNEQFF. CDR3 bases: TGCAGCGTTGCTACGGGGGGCGGATACAATGAGCAGTTCTTC. The chain uses TRBV29-1 and TRBJ2-1, with D possibly TRBD2 on 7 matching bases. Trimming left V 4 bases short and J 4 bases short, with 14 bases between. CDR1 SQVTM and CDR2 ANQGSEA come from the germline V gene. This CDR3 is built from 14 residues.

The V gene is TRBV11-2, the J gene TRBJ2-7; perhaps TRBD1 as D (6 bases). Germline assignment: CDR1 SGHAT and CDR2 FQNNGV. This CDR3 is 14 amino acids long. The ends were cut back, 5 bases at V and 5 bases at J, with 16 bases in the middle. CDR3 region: CASSPYREFDEQYF. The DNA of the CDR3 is TGTGCCAGCAGCCCTTACAGGGAATTCGACGAGCAGTACTTC.